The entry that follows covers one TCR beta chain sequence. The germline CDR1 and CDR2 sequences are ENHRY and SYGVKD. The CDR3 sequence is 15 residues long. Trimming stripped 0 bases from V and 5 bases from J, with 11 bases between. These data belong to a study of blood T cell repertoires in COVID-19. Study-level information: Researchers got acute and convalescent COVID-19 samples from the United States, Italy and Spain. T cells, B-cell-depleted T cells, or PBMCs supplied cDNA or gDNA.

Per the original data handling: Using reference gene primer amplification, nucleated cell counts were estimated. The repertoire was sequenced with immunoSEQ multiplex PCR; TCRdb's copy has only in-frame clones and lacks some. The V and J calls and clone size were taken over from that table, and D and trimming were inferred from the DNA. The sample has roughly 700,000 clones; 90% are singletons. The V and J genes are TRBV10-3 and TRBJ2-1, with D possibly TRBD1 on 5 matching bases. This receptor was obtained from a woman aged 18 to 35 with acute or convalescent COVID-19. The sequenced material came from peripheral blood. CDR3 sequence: CAISESRVLDNEQFF. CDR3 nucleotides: TGTGCCATCAGTGAGTCCAGGGTATTGGACAATGAGCAGTTCTTC.